Below are 14 T cell receptor beta chains sequenced from a single sample in a study of T cell changes during pregnancy in multiple sclerosis (dated by TCRdb to about 2019). Libraries were constructed by the immunoSEQ multiplex PCR assay. The immuneACCESS repertoire file appears here via TCRdb, limited to in-frame rearrangements. These files lack a portion of the clones; in checked studies, under half of the deficit traces to unresolved V genes, and the cause of the others is not known. The sample records about 51,000 clones, roughly 94% of which are singletons. Jointly, the top ten make up just under 0.6% of the sample. The source was CD4+ T cells from peripheral blood mononuclear cells, collected in the second trimester of pregnancy. Receptors were obtained from a female donor with multiple sclerosis, enrolled in a pregnancy study.

The chain links TRBV5-4 to TRBJ2-7, with TRBD2 matching over 9 bases. V shed 2 bases and J 6 bases; nucleotides not matched to a gene: 6. This CDR3 spans 14 amino acids. Germline V lookup: CDR1 SGHNT, CDR2 YYREEE (reference sequence). This CDR3 is CASSFGGGAGEQYF. DNA of the CDR3: TGTGCCAGCAGCTTTGGCGGGGGGGCCGGCGAGCAGTACTTC. The complete variable domain, with remaining parts taken from reference TRBV5-4 and TRBJ2-7, reads ETGVTQSPTHLIKTRGQQVTLRCSSQSGHNTVSWYQQALGQGPQFIFQYYREEENGRGNFPPRFSGLQFPNYSSELNVNALELDDSALYLCASSFGGGAGEQYFGPGTRLTVT.

The chain carries TRBV19 and TRBJ1-3; TRBD1 matches 10 bases. Germline CDR1 and CDR2: LNHDA and SQIVND (reference sequence). The V segment lost 5 bases and the J segment 4 bases; nucleotides outside the gene matches: 8. The CDR3 is 16 amino acids. In DNA, the CDR3 is TGTGCCAGTAGTCCTCATCGGACAGGGGGAGGAAACACCATATATTTT. It yields the protein CASSPHRTGGGNTIYF.

The chain uses TRBV5-4 and TRBJ2-3; 10 nucleotides agree with TRBD1. Germline V lookup: CDR1 SGHNT, CDR2 YYREEE (reference sequence). The CDR3 covers 15 residues. The V gene end was trimmed by 4 bases and the J gene end by 2 bases; junction bases not matched to a gene: 4. The chain's CDR3 is CASSLRQGATDTQYF. In DNA, the CDR3 is TGTGCCAGCAGCCTGAGACAGGGGGCCACAGATACGCAGTATTTT.

This clone has only one observation. The chain recombines TRBV19 with TRBJ2-3, with D possibly being TRBD2 (7 bases). The length of the CDR3 is 16 residues. The V gene lost 1 base and the J gene lost 5 bases, with 16 bases spanning the gap. Per germline, CDR1 LNHDA and CDR2 SQIVND (reference sequence). The DNA of the CDR3 is TGTGCCAGTAGTATAGCGCGGGGGCTAGAGGTAGATACGCAGTATTTT. Its protein product is CASSIARGLEVDTQYF.

The chain uses TRBV19 and TRBJ1-1, with D uncertain. CDR1 and CDR2 (germline): LNHDA, SQIVND (reference sequence). This CDR3 is 13 amino acids long. V dropped 5 bases and J dropped 6 bases, with 13 bases sitting between them. The CDR3 is CASSGLVRSEAFF. The CDR3, as DNA: TGTGCCAGTAGTGGGCTTGTAAGATCTGAAGCTTTCTTT.

V is TRBV4-3 and J is TRBJ1-2; 10 bases align to TRBD1. Looked up from germline, CDR1 is LGHNA and CDR2 is YSLEER. V was pared by 0 bases and J by 7 bases, with 5 bases of the junction left unmatched. The CDR3 covers 15 residues. CDR3 nucleotide sequence: TGCGCCAGCAGCCAAGAGGAGGGGACAGGGGTTGGCTACACCTTC. Translated, it gives CASSQEEGTGVGYTF.

The V call is TRBV19, the J call TRBJ2-4; possibly TRBD1 for D (7 bases). The CDR3 has 13 amino acids. Germline-derived CDR1 and CDR2 are LNHDA and SQIVND (reference sequence). The V end was cut by 5 bases, the J end by 7 bases, with 12 bases between. The CDR3, as DNA: TGTGCCAGTAGTGAGACAGGGAGGAACATTCAGTACTTC. It yields the protein CASSETGRNIQYF. The full variable domain, its missing parts supplied by reference TRBV19 and TRBJ2-4, is DGGITQSPKYLFRKEGQNVTLSCEQNLNHDAMYWYRQDPGQGLRLIYYSQIVNDFQKGDIAEGYSVSREKKESFPLTVTSAQKNPTAFYLCASSETGRNIQYFGAGTRLSVL.

This clone was found once. The chain links TRBV19 to TRBJ1-5; 10 bases fit TRBD1. Unmatched junction bases numbered 4, after V lost 3 bases and J lost 5 bases. CDR3 length equals 15 residues. Germline V gives CDR1 LNHDA, CDR2 SQIVND (reference sequence). The CDR3 nucleotides read TGTGCCAGTAGTATCCTAGGGACAGGGGATCAGCCCCAGCATTTT. Its translation: CASSILGTGDQPQHF.

A single count supports this clone. This chain links TRBV5-1 with TRBJ2-3, with D maybe TRBD1 (6 bases). Germline CDR1 SGHRS, CDR2 YFSETQ. The CDR3 covers 15 residues. Trimming left V 5 bases short and J 0 bases short, with 13 bases between. In nucleotides, the CDR3 is TGCGCCAGCAGGGGGGCCGTCTCTAGCACAGATACGCAGTATTTT. It codes for CASRGAVSSTDTQYF.

The chain carries TRBV6-1 and TRBJ2-7, with D perhaps matching TRBD2 (5 bases). The V gene lost 2 bases and the J gene lost 2 bases, with 7 bases spanning the gap. The CDR3 extends over 13 amino acids. From germline, CDR1 is MNHNS and CDR2 SASEGT. Here the CDR3 reads CASSELRAYEQYF. The CDR3 region has the DNA TGTGCCAGCAGTGAATTGAGGGCCTACGAGCAGTACTTC.

With regard to this clone: The CDR3 ends on some other residue instead of the conserved phenylalanine or tryptophan, so this is likely a read error. The DNA is left out, because the CDR3 cannot be placed on it with certainty; the CDR3 is given as TCRdb lists it. The chain joins TRBV6-1 to TRBJ1-2; the DNA was not compared with TRBD1, the D call given in the table. The CDR3 extends over 11 residues, inclusive of both ends. From germline, CDR1 is MNHNS and CDR2 SASEGT. CDR3 loop: CASSEGQGVGL.

The chain uses TRBV10-2 and TRBJ1-5, with D perhaps TRBD1 (5 bases). Trimming cost V 1 base and J 2 bases, with 15 bases left between them. The CDR3 sequence is 17 residues long. In germline, CDR1 is WSHSY, CDR2 SAAADI. The DNA for the CDR3 is TGCGCCAGCAGTGAGTGGAGGGGTGGCTCCCGCAATCAGCCCCAGCATTTT. It is translated as CASSEWRGGSRNQPQHF.

This rearrangement joins TRBV5-1 to TRBJ1-5; 7 bases map to TRBD1. Trimming cost V 1 base and J 0 bases; bases outside gene matches: 22. In germline, CDR1 is SGHRS, CDR2 YFSETQ. The CDR3 extends over 22 amino acids. CDR3 residues: CASSLREEGQYPHGHSNQPQHF. CDR3 bases: TGCGCCAGCAGCTTGAGAGAAGAGGGACAGTACCCCCACGGACATAGCAATCAGCCCCAGCATTTT.

This rearrangement joins TRBV10-3 to TRBJ1-1; the match to TRBD1 covers 9 bases. V was pared by 0 bases and J by 1 base, with 6 bases of the junction left unmatched. The V gene's germline CDR1 is ENHRY and CDR2 SYGVKD. There are 17 residues in the CDR3. The chain's CDR3 is CAISESGTGRSNTEAFF. CDR3 in DNA: TGTGCCATCAGTGAGTCAGGGACAGGGCGATCGAACACTGAAGCTTTCTTT.